The following is a TCR beta chain sequence with its context. Its antigen is not yet known. Base quality data are lacking; no much larger clone is found one base away. From the cysteine through the phenylalanine, the CDR3 covers 14 amino acids. Only the CDR3 region is kept as DNA, spanning 42 bases read in frame from base 1. Sequences GTSNPN (CDR1) and SVGIG (CDR2) are obtained from the germline V gene (reference sequence). Germline trimming: 1 base from V, 2 bases from J; junction bases outside gene matches: 1. Genomic DNA was extracted from sorted cells for sequencing of the TCRbeta CDR3 region. The immunoSEQ Assay was used for sequencing of TCRbeta CDR3 regions. In its TCRdb copy, this immuneACCESS table keeps in-frame sequences only and misses some clones. Where compared with another copy, unresolved V genes explain less than half of these, and the others have no known cause. Here the sample has 40,000 to 45,000 clones; 75% to 90% occur a single time. The leading ten clones occupy about 10% of the sample.

The trial excluded patients who had a history of autoimmune disease or who were on systemic immunosuppression. Peripheral blood for TCR sequencing was drawn from every dose cohort at baseline, at cycle 4 day 1 and at cycle 7 day 1. The samples were drawn from a first-in-human, open-label, multicenter phase I dose-escalation trial of ivuxolimab. Adults with locally advanced or metastatic melanoma, renal cell, hepatocellular, or head and neck squamous cell carcinoma were enrolled in the trial. Before TCR sequencing, CD4+ T cells and CD8+ T cells were sorted from peripheral blood as separate populations. The source of the sample is a study of OX40 agonist ivuxolimab in advanced cancers. For the study in its entirety: Ivuxolimab was a fully human IgG2 agonistic monoclonal antibody targeting the costimulatory receptor OX40 (CD134). Partial responses occurred in three dose-escalation patients: two with cutaneous melanoma and one with hepatocellular carcinoma. Intravenous ivuxolimab was administered to patients every 2 weeks at six dose levels: 0.01, 0.1, 0.3, 1.5, 3 and 10 mg/kg. A male proportion of around 80% and a mean age of approximately 58 years, ranging from about 20 to 80, were recorded for the dose-escalation cohort. The paper describes the monotherapy dose-escalation part (N of about 52 patients) of the phase I trial of ivuxolimab. Peripheral TCRbeta sequencing aimed to test whether ivuxolimab altered TCR sequence diversity and caused clonal T-cell expansion. Prior anti-PD-1, anti-PD-L1 or anti-CTLA-4 therapy was permitted, and checkpoint inhibitors had been received by about two fifths of dose-escalation patients. Of the 50 to 55 dose-escalation patients, hepatocellular carcinoma was present in about 20, melanoma in roughly 15, renal cell carcinoma in 9 and head and neck cancer in 9.

The study at large found these results: Low levels of normalized T-cell clonal expansion were also seen in some nonresponding patients. In the 0.1-3.0 mg/kg groups, partial responders were among the patients with the lowest normalized peripheral clonal expansion, particularly in CD8+ T cells. At doses from 0.1 to 3.0 mg/kg, clonal expansion was seen in both CD4+ and CD8+ blood T cells between baseline and week 6. Antigen specificity was not determined for the clonally expanded peripheral T cells. After ivuxolimab, expanded clones were on average more numerous among CD8+ T cells than among CD4+ T cells.

The clonotype comes from an adult with an advanced solid tumor such as melanoma, head and neck, liver or kidney cancer. Recombination connected TRBV30 to TRBJ2-3, and 9 bases in between align with TRBD2. The sequenced sample was CD4+ or CD8+ T cells sorted from blood, obtained in a trial of the OX40 agonist ivuxolimab. The CDR3 protein sequence reads: CAWSGGRVTDTQYF. The nucleotide sequence reads as follows: TGTGCCTGGAGTGGCGGGAGGGTCACAGATACGCAGTATTTT.